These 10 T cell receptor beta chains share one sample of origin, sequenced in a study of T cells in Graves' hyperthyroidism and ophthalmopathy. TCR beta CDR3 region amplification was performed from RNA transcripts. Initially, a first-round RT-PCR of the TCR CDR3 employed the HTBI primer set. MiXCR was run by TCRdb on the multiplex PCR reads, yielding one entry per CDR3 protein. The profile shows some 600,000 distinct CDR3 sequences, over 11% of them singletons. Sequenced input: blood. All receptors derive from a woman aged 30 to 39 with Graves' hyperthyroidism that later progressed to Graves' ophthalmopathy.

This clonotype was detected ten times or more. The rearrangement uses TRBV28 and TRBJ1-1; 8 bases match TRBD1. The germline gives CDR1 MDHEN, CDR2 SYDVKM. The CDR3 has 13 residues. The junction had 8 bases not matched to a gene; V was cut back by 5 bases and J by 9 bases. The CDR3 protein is CASSEQGGFKAFF. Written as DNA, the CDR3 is TGTGCCAGCAGTGAACAGGGGGGCTTTAAAGCTTTCTTT. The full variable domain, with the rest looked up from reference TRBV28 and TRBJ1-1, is DVKVTQSSRYLVKRTGEKVFLECVQDMDHENMFWYRQDPGLGLRLIYFSYDVKMKEKGDIPEGYSVSREKKERFSLILESASTNQTSMYLCASSEQGGFKAFFGQGTRLTVV.

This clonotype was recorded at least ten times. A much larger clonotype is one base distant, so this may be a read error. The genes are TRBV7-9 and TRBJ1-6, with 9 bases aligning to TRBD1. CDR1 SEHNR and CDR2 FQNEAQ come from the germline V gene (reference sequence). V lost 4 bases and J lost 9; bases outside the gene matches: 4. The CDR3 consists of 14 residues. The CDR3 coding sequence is TGTGCCAGCAGCTCCGGACAGGGGATTTCACCCCTCCACTTT. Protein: CASSSGQGISPLHF. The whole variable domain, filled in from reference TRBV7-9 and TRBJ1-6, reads DTGVSQNPRHKITKRGQNVTFRCDPISEHNRLYWYRQTLGQGPEFLTYFQNEAQLEKSRLLSDRFSAERPKGSFSTLEIQRTEQGDSAMYLCASSSGQGISPLHFGNGTRLTVT.

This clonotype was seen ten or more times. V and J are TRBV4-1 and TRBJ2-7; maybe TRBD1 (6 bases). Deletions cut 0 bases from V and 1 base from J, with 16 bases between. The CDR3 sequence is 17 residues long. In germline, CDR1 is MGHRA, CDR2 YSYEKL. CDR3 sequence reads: CASSQDMVGTYSYEQYF. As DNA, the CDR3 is TGCGCCAGCAGCCAAGATATGGTAGGGACATATTCCTACGAGCAGTACTTC.

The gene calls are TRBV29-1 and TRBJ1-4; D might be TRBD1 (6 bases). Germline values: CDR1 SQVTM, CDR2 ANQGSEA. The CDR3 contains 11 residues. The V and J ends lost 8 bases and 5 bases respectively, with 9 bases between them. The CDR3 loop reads CSIGQNEKLFF. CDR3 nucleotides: TGCAGCATAGGACAGAATGAAAAACTGTTTTTT.

The CDR3 DNA is TGTGCCAGCAGTGAAGTAGAGGGAGTATCTACCTACAATGAGCAGTTCTTC. Its translation: CASSEVEGVSTYNEQFF. The rearrangement uses TRBV6-1 and TRBJ2-1; tentatively, D is TRBD2 (5 bases). Trimming pared 1 base from V and 2 bases from J, leaving 15 bases between. The CDR3 runs to 17 residues. Germline V gives CDR1 MNHNS, CDR2 SASEGT.

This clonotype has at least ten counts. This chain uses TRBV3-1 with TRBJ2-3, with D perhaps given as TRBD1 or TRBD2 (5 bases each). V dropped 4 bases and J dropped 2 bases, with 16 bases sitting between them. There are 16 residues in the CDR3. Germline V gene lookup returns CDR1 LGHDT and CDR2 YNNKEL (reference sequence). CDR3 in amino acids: CASSLTTGTTTDTQYF. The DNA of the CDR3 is TGTGCCAGCAGCCTCACGACCGGGACCACCACAGATACGCAGTATTTT.

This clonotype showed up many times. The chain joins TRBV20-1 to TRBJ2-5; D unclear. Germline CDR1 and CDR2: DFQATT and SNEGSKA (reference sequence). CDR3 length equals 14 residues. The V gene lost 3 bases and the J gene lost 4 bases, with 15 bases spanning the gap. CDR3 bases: TGCAGTGCTAGTGGTGTAGCAACGGTAGAGACCCAGTACTTC. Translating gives CSASGVATVETQYF.

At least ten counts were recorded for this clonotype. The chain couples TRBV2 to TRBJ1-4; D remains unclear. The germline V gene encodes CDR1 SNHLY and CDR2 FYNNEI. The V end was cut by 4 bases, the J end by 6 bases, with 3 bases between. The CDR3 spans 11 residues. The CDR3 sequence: CASSVYEKLFF. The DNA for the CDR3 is TGTGCCAGCAGTGTCTATGAAAAACTGTTTTTT.

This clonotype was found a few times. CDR3 DNA: TGCGCCAGCAGCCAGCTAGGAGCCGGGGAGCTGTTTTTT. Protein: CASSQLGAGELFF. V usage is TRBV5-1 and J usage is TRBJ2-2; no reliable D call. The CDR3 has 13 residues. The V end was cut by 4 bases, the J end by 6 bases, with 10 bases between. Germline CDR1 SGHRS, CDR2 YFSETQ.

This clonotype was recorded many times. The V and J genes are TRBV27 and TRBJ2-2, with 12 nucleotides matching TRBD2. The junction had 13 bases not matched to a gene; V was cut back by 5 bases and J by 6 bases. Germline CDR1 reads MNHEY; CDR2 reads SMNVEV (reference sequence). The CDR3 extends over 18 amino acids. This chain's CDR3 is CASSLEYTGTSGPGELFF. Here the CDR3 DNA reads TGTGCCAGCAGTCTCGAATATACCGGGACTAGCGGGCCCGGGGAGCTGTTTTTT.